This TCR beta chain is from a study of control samples from healthy donors and cancer patients. TCRdb's copy holds only in-frame clones and misses some; the assay was immunoSEQ multiplex PCR. This table holds some 120,000 clones, about 88% found once. This clone has a handful of counts. The CDR3 runs to 16 residues. CDR1 is SNHLY and CDR2 is FYNNEI in the germline V gene. The V and J ends lost 6 bases and 5 bases, in that order; junction bases with no gene match: 15. The J gene is TRBJ2-5, the V gene TRBV2; 7 bases map to TRBD1. This clonotype originated in a man between 50 and 59 years old in good health. The material sequenced was blood. CDR3 DNA sequence: TGTGCCAGCAGAGAGACAGGGAACCTACAGGGGGAGACCCAGTACTTC. This encodes CASRETGNLQGETQYF.